A single sample gave rise to the 26 T cell receptor beta chains below, sequenced in a study of long-term antiretroviral therapy in people with HIV. Survey-level resolution applied to immunoSEQ assay v3.0. Measured with immunoSEQ multiplex PCR; TCRdb has only the in-frame clones, and not every one. The table records 20,000 to 30,000 clones, roughly 87% of them present only once. The source was unsorted PBMCs, collected 1.1 years before starting antiretroviral therapy. These receptors originate from a young woman with HIV.

The J gene is TRBJ2-2, the V gene TRBV5-1; D not resolved. Trimming stripped 0 bases from V and 7 bases from J, with 4 bases between. Per germline, CDR1 SGHRS and CDR2 YFSETQ. The CDR3 covers 12 residues. The CDR3 loop reads CASSLAGGELFF. DNA of the CDR3: TGCGCCAGCAGCTTGGCAGGCGGGGAGCTGTTTTTT.

The chain couples TRBV2 to TRBJ1-5; D unclear. The germline V gene encodes CDR1 SNHLY and CDR2 FYNNEI. V lost 1 base to trimming and J lost 2 bases, with 9 bases between them. The CDR3 runs to 15 residues. CDR3 sequence reads: CASSEGAYGNQPQHF. The CDR3 bases are TGTGCCAGCAGTGAAGGAGCATACGGCAATCAGCCCCAGCATTTT.

V and J are TRBV5-1 and TRBJ2-7, with 7 bases fitting TRBD2. From germline, CDR1 is SGHRS and CDR2 YFSETQ. CDR3 length: 12 amino acids. V was pared by 4 bases and J by 6 bases, with 4 bases of the junction left unmatched. The CDR3 loop is CASSPGGIEQYF. The CDR3 region has the DNA TGCGCCAGCAGCCCGGGAGGCATCGAGCAGTACTTC.

This chain links TRBV5-1 with TRBJ2-3; 7 bases line up with TRBD2. The germline V gene has CDR1 SGHRS and CDR2 YFSETQ. V dropped 6 bases and J dropped 4; count of bases not matched to a gene: 11. The length of the CDR3 is 15 residues. The CDR3: CASTSGLSGPDTQYF. CDR3 nucleotide sequence: TGCGCCAGCACGTCGGGACTAAGCGGCCCAGATACGCAGTATTTT.

The chain recombines TRBV2 with TRBJ2-1; 8 positions match TRBD1. CDR1 SNHLY and CDR2 FYNNEI come from the germline V gene. CDR3 size: 16 residues. The trim removed 8 bases at V and 9 bases at J, leaving 18 bases unmatched. The CDR3 bases are TGTGCCAGCCGAAGCCCGGAGGGGACAGGCTTCCCTGAGCAGTTCTTC. Protein: CASRSPEGTGFPEQFF. Looking up the rest from reference TRBV2 and TRBJ2-1 gives the full variable domain: EPEVTQTPSHQVTQMGQEVILRCVPISNHLYFYWYRQILGQKVEFLVSFYNNEISEKSEIFDDQFSVERPDGSNFTLKIRSTKLEDSAMYFCASRSPEGTGFPEQFFGPGTRLTVL.

As to this clone: Other nucleotide sequences in the sample specify the same CDR3. J is TRBJ2-5 and V is TRBV7-3, with 12 nucleotides matching TRBD2. CDR3 length equals 14 residues. V gave up 3 bases and J gave up 5 bases; unmatched junction bases: 1. Germline V lookup: CDR1 SGHTA, CDR2 FQGTGA. CDR3 protein: CASSLTSGGETQYF. Here the CDR3 DNA reads TGTGCCAGCAGCTTGACTAGCGGGGGCGAGACCCAGTACTTC.

This clone has just a few counts. The chain has TRBV7-3 and TRBJ1-2; D might be TRBD1 (6 bases). This CDR3 is 14 amino acids long. Trimming left V 2 bases short and J 8 bases short, with 15 bases between. The germline gives CDR1 SGHTA, CDR2 FQGTGA. The CDR3 protein is CASSLYKGEGGYTF. In DNA form, the CDR3 reads TGTGCCAGCAGCTTATATAAGGGGGAAGGCGGCTACACCTTC. Based on the CDR3 plus reference TRBV7-3 and TRBJ1-2, the full variable domain is GAGVSQTPSNKVTEKGKYVELRCDPISGHTALYWYRQSLGQGPEFLIYFQGTGAADDSGLPNDRFFAVRPEGSVSTLKIQRTERGDSAVYLCASSLYKGEGGYTFGSGTRLTVV.

The chain uses TRBV5-5 and TRBJ1-6; D gene uncertain. V was shortened by 2 bases and J by 4 bases, with 7 bases between the two germline ends. CDR3 length: 14 amino acids. Germline V gene sequence: CDR1 SGHKS, CDR2 YYEKEE (reference sequence). The DNA for the CDR3 is TGTGCCAGCAGCTTTCAGATTTATAATTCACCCCTCCACTTT. It encodes CASSFQIYNSPLHF.

This clone was found a few times. The rearrangement uses TRBV6-1 and TRBJ1-2, with D unresolved. From germline, CDR1 is MNHNS and CDR2 SASEGT. The CDR3 runs 13 residues. V was trimmed by 6 bases and J by 6 bases, leaving 14 bases between them. The CDR3 coding sequence is TGTGCCAGCAGGGTCCCAGGCGCGCATGGCTACACCTTC. This translates into CASRVPGAHGYTF.

The chain couples TRBV30 to TRBJ1-3; D may be TRBD1 (5 bases). The CDR3 loop spans 14 amino acids. V lost 1 base and J 2 bases, leaving 9 bases between the germline ends. Germline values: CDR1 GTSNPN, CDR2 SVGIG (reference sequence). The CDR3 DNA sequence: TGTGCCTGGAGTGACCAGGGCACTGGAAACACCATATATTTT. As protein: CAWSDQGTGNTIYF.

The V and J genes are TRBV5-1 and TRBJ1-1, with TRBD1 as a possible D gene (5 bases). V was cut by 4 bases and J by 4 bases, with 11 bases left in between. This CDR3 contains 13 residues. CDR1 SGHRS and CDR2 YFSETQ come from the germline V gene. CDR3 sequence reads: CASSRDYSTEAFF. CDR3 DNA sequence: TGCGCCAGCAGCCGGGACTATAGCACTGAAGCTTTCTTT.

The V gene is TRBV4-1, the J gene TRBJ2-5; 7 bases are a match to TRBD1. The CDR3 sequence is 15 residues long. Germline V gives CDR1 MGHRA, CDR2 YSYEKL. With V trimmed by 3 bases and J by 5 bases, 9 bases remained unmatched. CDR3 in DNA: TGCGCCAGCAGCCACCTAACAGGGGTCATGGAGACCCAGTACTTC. Protein sequence: CASSHLTGVMETQYF.

This sequence joins TRBV5-1 and TRBJ1-1; D ambiguous. Trimming took off 2 bases at V and 7 bases at J, with 6 bases between the two ends. Looked up from germline, CDR1 is SGHRS and CDR2 is YFSETQ. The CDR3 has 11 residues. Here the CDR3 reads CASSFGYEAFF. For the CDR3, the DNA is TGCGCCAGCAGCTTTGGGTATGAAGCTTTCTTT.

This rearrangement joins TRBV19 to TRBJ2-4; D call uncertain. V lost 5 bases, J lost 0 bases, and 14 bases lay in between. The germline V gene encodes CDR1 LNHDA and CDR2 SQIVND (reference sequence). The CDR3 is 16 residues long. The CDR3 coding sequence is TGTGCCAGTAGTGCAAAGGACGTCCTAGCCAAAAACATTCAGTACTTC. Translation: CASSAKDVLAKNIQYF.

The J gene is TRBJ1-2, the V gene TRBV19, with 7 nucleotides matching TRBD1. Germline CDR1 LNHDA, CDR2 SQIVND (reference sequence). The CDR3 spans 15 residues. V was pared by 4 bases and J by 6 bases, with 11 bases of the junction left unmatched. The CDR3 is CASSTRGGYGDGYTF. The CDR3 nucleotides are TGTGCCAGTAGTACCAGGGGGGGATACGGAGATGGCTACACCTTC.

This chain connects TRBV15 to TRBJ1-1, with D uncertain. The V end lost 7 bases, the J end lost 0 bases, and 15 bases lay between the germline ends. The CDR3 has 15 amino acids. Germline V lookup: CDR1 LNHNV, CDR2 YYDKDF (reference sequence). The CDR3 region has the DNA TGTGCCACCACGCCGCGTTGGTCCATGAACACTGAAGCTTTCTTT. Amino acids: CATTPRWSMNTEAFF.

There are a few counts of this clone. The chain combines TRBV25-1 with TRBJ2-7; D unresolved. CDR1 is MGHDK, CDR2 SYGVNS, per germline. Between the trimmed V and J ends, which lost 1 base and 4 bases, there was a span of 8 bases. The CDR3 covers 13 residues. In DNA, the CDR3 is TGTGCCAGCAGTGAATCAGGCGCTTACGAGCAGTACTTC. This codes for CASSESGAYEQYF.

V gene TRBV4-1 combines with J gene TRBJ1-1, with TRBD1 identical over 10 bases. The V gene's germline CDR1 is MGHRA and CDR2 YSYEKL. Trimming cost V 4 bases and J 4 bases; bases outside gene matches: 6. The CDR3 is made up of 15 amino acids. The DNA for the CDR3 is TGCGCCAGCAGCCCACGGGGACAGGGGAGCACTGAAGCTTTCTTT. Translating it yields CASSPRGQGSTEAFF.

The CDR3 bases are TGTGCCAGTACCCAAACCCAGGGCGGCAAAAACATTCAGTACTTC. This codes for CASTQTQGGKNIQYF. V and J are TRBV19 and TRBJ2-4; D is possibly TRBD1 (5 bases). Trimming stripped 7 bases from V and 3 bases from J, with 16 bases between. Germline assignment: CDR1 LNHDA and CDR2 SQIVND (reference sequence). This CDR3 has 15 amino acids.

The chain recombines TRBV13 with TRBJ2-2, with D possibly TRBD2 on 6 matching bases. The V end lost 3 bases, the J end lost 7 bases, and 9 bases lay between the germline ends. CDR3 length: 13 amino acids. Looked up from germline, CDR1 is PRHDT and CDR2 is FYEKMQ (reference sequence). CDR3 loop: CASSLGGNGELFF. CDR3 nucleotide sequence: TGTGCCAGCAGCTTGGGGGGAAACGGGGAGCTGTTTTTT.

The V gene is TRBV11-2, the J gene TRBJ1-2; possibly TRBD1 for D (5 bases). The V and J ends lost 5 bases and 4 bases respectively, with 11 bases between them. The germline V gene encodes CDR1 SGHAT and CDR2 FQNNGV. CDR3 length equals 13 residues. CDR3 bases: TGTGCCAGCAGCCAGGGTATAATCTATGGCTACACCTTC. Residues: CASSQGIIYGYTF.

In its sample, this clone was seen once. The V gene is TRBV14, the J gene TRBJ1-2, with a weak D call TRBD1 (5 bases). The CDR3 runs to 16 residues. Germline V gene data show CDR1 as SGHDN and CDR2 as FVKESK. V was cut by 5 bases and J by 2 bases, with 18 bases left in between. The DNA of the CDR3 is TGTGCCAGCAGCTCGGGACCCCTCCCGGAAAACTATGGCTACACCTTC. Its protein is CASSSGPLPENYGYTF.

The genes are TRBV19 and TRBJ1-2; D might be TRBD1 (6 bases). The germline CDR1 and CDR2 sequences are LNHDA and SQIVND (reference sequence). V gave up 2 bases and J gave up 3 bases, with 13 bases separating them. The CDR3 loop spans 15 amino acids. This chain's CDR3 is CASSIPRGRDYGYTF. The CDR3 DNA follows: TGTGCCAGTAGTATACCTCGGGGGCGCGACTATGGCTACACCTTC.

This clone was seen only a few times. The chain uses TRBV7-8 and TRBJ1-2; D is unclear. The CDR3 sequence is 14 residues long. The V and J ends lost 5 bases and 2 bases respectively, with 12 bases between them. Germline values: CDR1 SGHVS, CDR2 FQNEAQ. CDR3 region: CASSRPGSNYGYTF. The CDR3 region has the DNA TGTGCCAGCAGCAGACCAGGTTCAAACTATGGCTACACCTTC.

The chain employs TRBV6-5 and TRBJ2-3; D gene ambiguous. V was clipped by 7 bases and J by 1 base, with 12 bases between them. Looked up from germline, CDR1 is MNHEY and CDR2 is SVGAGI. The CDR3 consists of 14 residues. CDR3 DNA sequence: TGTGCCAGCAATACCTGGGCCGGCACAGATACGCAGTATTTT. Translated, it gives CASNTWAGTDTQYF.

The V and J genes are TRBV11-2 and TRBJ2-7; D is unresolved. This CDR3 contains 15 residues. V was shortened by 5 bases and J by 1 base, with 15 bases between the two germline ends. Germline V gives CDR1 SGHAT, CDR2 FQNNGV. CDR3 loop: CASSDPARQSYEQYF. CDR3 bases: TGTGCCAGCAGCGATCCGGCCCGACAATCCTACGAGCAGTACTTC.